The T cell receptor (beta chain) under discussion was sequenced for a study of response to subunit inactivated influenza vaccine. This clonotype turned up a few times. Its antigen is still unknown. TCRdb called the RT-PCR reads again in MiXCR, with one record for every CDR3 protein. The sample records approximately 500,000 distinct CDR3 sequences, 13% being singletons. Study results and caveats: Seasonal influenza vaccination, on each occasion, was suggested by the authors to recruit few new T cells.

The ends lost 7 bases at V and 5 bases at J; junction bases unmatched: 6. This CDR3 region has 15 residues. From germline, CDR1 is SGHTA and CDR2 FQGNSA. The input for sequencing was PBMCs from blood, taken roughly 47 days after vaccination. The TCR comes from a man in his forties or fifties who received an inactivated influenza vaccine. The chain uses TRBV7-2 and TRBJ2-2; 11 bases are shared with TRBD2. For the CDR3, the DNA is TGTGCCAGCAAGCTCATAGCGGGAGGGACCGGGGAGCTGTTTTTT. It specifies CASKLIAGGTGELFF. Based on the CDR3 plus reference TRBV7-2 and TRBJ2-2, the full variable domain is GAGVSQSPSNKVTEKGKDVELRCDPISGHTALYWYRQSLGQGLEFLIYFQGNSAPDKSGLPSDRFSAERTGGSVSTLTIQRTQQEDSAVYLCASKLIAGGTGELFFGEGSRLTVL.